These 30 T cell receptor beta chains were all obtained from the same sample, sequenced in a study of post-analysis software for immune sequencing data. General study results and limits: Controls showed lower frequencies than patients for five or six TRBV segments, and TRBV5-6, TRBV5-1 and TRBV20-1 were among these.

The TCR beta cDNA libraries contained unique molecular identifiers. TCRdb passed the PCR reads through MiXCR, listing each CDR3 protein once. Here the sample spans 750,000 to 950,000 distinct CDR3 sequences, about 57% being singletons. For these TCRs, the target antigens are not known. Specimen: blood. The receptors stem from a girl under 18 with multiple sclerosis.

The chain is built from TRBV29-1 and TRBJ1-2, with D possibly TRBD1 on 6 matching bases. There are 13 residues in the CDR3. Trimming removed 1 base at V and 3 bases at J, with 9 bases between. The germline gives CDR1 SQVTM, CDR2 ANQGSEA. Written as DNA, the CDR3 is TGCAGCGTTGAAGTAGGGGGACACTATGGCTACACCTTC. Translated, it gives CSVEVGGHYGYTF.

This chain links TRBV9 with TRBJ1-6; 8 bases match TRBD1. Germline V gene lookup returns CDR1 SGDLS and CDR2 YYNGEE. The CDR3 spans 18 residues. V lost 0 bases to trimming and J lost 7 bases; unmatched junction nucleotides: 12. The CDR3 nucleotides are TGTGCCAGCAGCGTAGGCGATCAAGGACAGGGAAGAAATTCACCCCTCCACTTT. This codes for CASSVGDQGQGRNSPLHF.

CDR3 sequence (DNA): TGCGCCAGCAGCTTAGGGGGGCCCAACGAGCAGTACTTC. It is translated as CASSLGGPNEQYF. The chain carries TRBV5-1 and TRBJ2-4; tentatively, D is TRBD1 or TRBD2 (6 bases each). Judging by the DNA end, TRBJ2-7 fits better; the J call may be wrong. The CDR3 is made up of 13 amino acids. Germline V gene lookup returns CDR1 SGHRS and CDR2 YFSETQ.

The chain recombines TRBV5-1 with TRBJ2-5; 7 nucleotides agree with TRBD1. The J call may be in error: the DNA end matches TRBJ2-7 better. CDR1 and CDR2 (germline): SGHRS, YFSETQ. This CDR3 is 13 amino acids long. The CDR3 region has the DNA TGCGCCAGCAGCTTGGTAGGGGGCGCCGAGCAGTACTTC. It is translated as CASSLVGGAEQYF.

CDR3 nucleotide sequence: TGCAGCGTGGGGGGCGGACAGGGGGGCCGTCAGCCCCAGCATTTT. It is translated as CSVGGGQGGRQPQHF. The chain has TRBV29-1 and TRBJ1-5, with 10 bases identical to TRBD1. Germline CDR1 reads SQVTM; CDR2 reads ANQGSEA. The CDR3 runs 15 residues. V was pared by 6 bases and J by 6 bases, with 11 bases of the junction left unmatched.

This clonotype was observed a handful of times. The chain combines TRBV4-1 with TRBJ2-1; 9 nucleotides agree with TRBD2. Germline V gene sequence: CDR1 MGHRA, CDR2 YSYEKL. The V and J ends lost 3 bases and 10 bases, in that order; junction bases with no gene match: 19. The CDR3 length is 18 residues. The CDR3 sequence: CASSHQSQPGLALEEQFF. CDR3 nucleotide sequence: TGCGCCAGCAGCCACCAATCACAACCGGGACTAGCCCTGGAAGAGCAGTTCTTC.

Notes on this clonotype: Germline and junction disagree at one end, which may indicate a read error. The chain carries TRBV5-5 and TRBJ2-5, with 10 bases that match TRBD2. The CDR3 extends over 15 amino acids. Germline V gene sequence: CDR1 SGHKS, CDR2 YYEKEE (reference sequence). The CDR3 reads CVSSSSGGAGETQYF. The CDR3 bases are TGTGTCAGCAGCTCGAGCGGGGGGGCCGGAGAGACCCAGTACTTC.

CDR3: CASSQAGGTAKNIQYF. CDR3 nucleotides: TGTGCCAGCAGCCAGGCCGGGGGGACCGCCAAAAACATTCAGTACTTC. The V gene is TRBV3-1, the J gene TRBJ2-4; TRBD2 aligns across 7 bases. The CDR3 runs 16 residues. Germline-derived CDR1 and CDR2 are LGHDT and YNNKEL (reference sequence). The V and J ends lost 3 bases and 1 base, in that order; junction bases with no gene match: 6. Full variable domain (outside the CDR3, taken from reference TRBV3-1 and TRBJ2-4): DTAVSQTPKYLVTQMGNDKSIKCEQNLGHDTMYWYKQDSKKFLKIMFSYNNKELIINETVPNRFSPKSPDKAHLNLHINSLELGDSAVYFCASSQAGGTAKNIQYFGAGTRLSVL.

The CDR3 region has the DNA TGCAGTGCTAGAGAAGGAAGCGGGAGAAACAACGAGCAGTACTTC. As protein: CSAREGSGRNNEQYF. V gene TRBV20-1 combines with J gene TRBJ2-5; TRBD2 matches at 8 bases. Matching the DNA end better, TRBJ2-7 makes the J call doubtful. The CDR3 is 15 residues long. CDR1 and CDR2 (germline): DFQATT, SNEGSKA (reference sequence).

This clonotype was observed once. V usage is TRBV7-9 and J usage is TRBJ2-7, with TRBD1 as a possible D gene (6 bases). This CDR3 has 15 amino acids. Per the germline V gene, CDR1 is SEHNR and CDR2 is FQNEAQ (reference sequence). V lost 2 bases and J lost 2, with 13 bases in between. The CDR3 DNA reads as TGTGCCAGCAGCTTAAGGGGGACCCAGACCTACGAGCAGTACTTC. As protein: CASSLRGTQTYEQYF.

The gene calls are TRBV5-1 and TRBJ2-4, with 8 bases fitting TRBD2. Judging by the DNA end, TRBJ2-7 fits better; the J call may be wrong. Germline-derived CDR1 and CDR2 are SGHRS and YFSETQ. This CDR3 contains 15 residues. CDR3 region: CASSLFGRGPYEQYF. CDR3 DNA: TGCGCCAGCAGCTTGTTCGGGAGGGGCCCTTACGAGCAGTACTTC.

The chain has TRBV25-1 and TRBJ2-6; possibly TRBD1 for D (6 bases). The V gene lost 5 bases and the J gene lost 2 bases, with 10 bases spanning the gap. In germline, CDR1 is MGHDK, CDR2 SYGVNS. The CDR3 contains 15 residues. The CDR3 DNA reads as TGTGCCAGCAGTCGACAGGACCCTGGGGCCAACGTCCTGACTTTC. Amino acids: CASSRQDPGANVLTF.

The chain links TRBV6-5 to TRBJ2-7; the D gene is possibly TRBD2 (5 bases). The CDR3 totals 15 residues. Germline CDR1 MNHEY, CDR2 SVGAGI. V shed 0 bases and J shed 5 bases, with 14 bases lying between them. CDR3 DNA sequence: TGTGCCAGCAGTTACTCGAATCGGGGTTACAACGAGCAGTACTTC. Protein: CASSYSNRGYNEQYF.

This clonotype was seen a handful of times. The genes are TRBV5-1 and TRBJ2-7; D ambiguous. This CDR3 is 13 amino acids long. V was clipped by 0 bases and J by 1 base, with 5 bases between them. The germline gives CDR1 SGHRS, CDR2 YFSETQ. The CDR3 region is CASSLDASYEQYF. In nucleotides, the CDR3 is TGCGCCAGCAGCTTGGATGCGTCCTACGAGCAGTACTTC.

This clonotype was recorded once. The V and J genes are TRBV5-1 and TRBJ2-7; either TRBD1 or TRBD2 may fit D (7 bases each). The CDR3 is 17 amino acids. CDR1 SGHRS and CDR2 YFSETQ come from the germline V gene. V was trimmed by 4 bases and J by 1 base, leaving 21 bases between them. This CDR3 is CASSRIELRGGSYEQYF. The CDR3 DNA sequence: TGCGCCAGCAGCCGGATCGAACTCAGGGGGGGGTCCTACGAGCAGTACTTC.

The count of this clonotype is one. This chain connects TRBV20-1 to TRBJ2-7, with 7 nucleotides matching TRBD1. Germline CDR1 reads DFQATT; CDR2 reads SNEGSKA (reference sequence). The CDR3 totals 15 residues. The junction had 11 bases not matched to a gene; V was cut back by 2 bases and J by 4 bases. The CDR3 DNA follows: TGCAGTGCTAGAACCGACAGGGAGCCTAATTACGAGCAGTACTTC. Encoded protein: CSARTDREPNYEQYF.

V usage is TRBV20-1 and J usage is TRBJ2-5; D not certain. With the DNA end fitting TRBJ2-7 better, the J assignment may be wrong. Germline V gene lookup returns CDR1 DFQATT and CDR2 SNEGSKA (reference sequence). The CDR3 contains 12 residues. In DNA, the CDR3 is TGCAGTGCCGGACCCCAAGGATACGAGCAGTACTTC. It yields the protein CSAGPQGYEQYF.

This sequence joins TRBV6-5 and TRBJ1-2, with D unclear. Trimming took 0 bases from V and 7 from J, leaving 12 bases between them. This CDR3 region has 14 residues. Germline V gene lookup returns CDR1 MNHEY and CDR2 SVGAGI. The CDR3 loop is CASSYSSRASGYTF. For the CDR3, the DNA is TGTGCCAGCAGTTACTCGAGTAGGGCGTCTGGCTACACCTTC.

V usage is TRBV5-1 and J usage is TRBJ1-2; TRBD1 is a possible D gene (6 bases). CDR1 and CDR2 from the germline V gene are SGHRS and YFSETQ. This CDR3 is built from 13 residues. The germline V and J ends were trimmed by 4 bases and 8 bases, with 15 bases remaining between them. The CDR3 bases are TGCGCCAGCAGCCTAAATACAGGGAGAGGCTACACCTTC. Protein sequence: CASSLNTGRGYTF.

The chain couples TRBV5-1 to TRBJ1-2; D remains unclear. The CDR3 totals 15 residues. Germline loops: CDR1 SGHRS, CDR2 YFSETQ. V was pared by 0 bases and J by 6 bases, with 15 bases between. For the CDR3, the DNA is TGCGCCAGCAGCTTGGAGTCGTGGGCGACGGATGGCTACACCTTC. Translating it yields CASSLESWATDGYTF.

This clonotype was detected a few times. The junction differs from germline at one of its ends, possibly a read error. The chain links TRBV20-1 to TRBJ2-5; 7 bases line up with TRBD2. Germline V CDR1 and CDR2: DFQATT, SNEGSKA (reference sequence). The CDR3 contains 14 residues. The CDR3 sequence is CSTREAGRQETQYF. In DNA form, the CDR3 reads TGCAGTACTAGAGAAGCGGGGCGCCAAGAGACCCAGTACTTC.

The J gene is TRBJ2-3, the V gene TRBV20-1; D is undetermined. This CDR3 is 14 amino acids long. Trimming removed 0 bases at V and 4 bases at J, with 11 bases between. Germline V gene lookup returns CDR1 DFQATT and CDR2 SNEGSKA (reference sequence). The chain's CDR3 is CSARDPSSADTQYF. For the CDR3, the DNA is TGCAGTGCTAGAGATCCGAGCTCAGCAGATACGCAGTATTTT.

This clonotype was seen just once. The chain links TRBV4-2 to TRBJ2-6; D may match TRBD1 or TRBD2 (5 bases each). The V end was cut by 5 bases, the J end by 2 bases, with 13 bases between. The CDR3 runs to 16 residues. CDR1 LGHNA and CDR2 YNFKEQ come from the germline V gene. The CDR3 sequence is CASSTMGTPGANVLTF. The CDR3 DNA sequence: TGTGCCAGCAGCACCATGGGGACCCCTGGGGCCAACGTCCTGACTTTC.

This clonotype showed up just a few times. The chain carries TRBV29-1 and TRBJ2-7, with a tentative D call TRBD2 (6 bases). Trimming pared 6 bases from V and 2 bases from J, leaving 17 bases between. The CDR3 contains 14 residues. Germline values: CDR1 SQVTM, CDR2 ANQGSEA. The CDR3: CSVGTSPRPYEQYF. CDR3 DNA: TGCAGCGTAGGGACTTCCCCAAGGCCCTACGAGCAGTACTTC.

Worth noting for this clonotype: The junction departs from germline at one end; a sequencing error may be responsible. The chain has TRBV29-1 and TRBJ2-2; D possibly corresponds to TRBD1 (6 bases). CDR1 and CDR2 (germline): SQVTM, ANQGSEA. This CDR3 region has 13 residues. In DNA, the CDR3 is TGCAGCGTACAGGGCGTGAACACCGGGAAGCTGTTTTTT. Protein product: CSVQGVNTGKLFF.

V is TRBV15 and J is TRBJ2-1, with 7 bases fitting TRBD2. Per germline, CDR1 LNHNV and CDR2 YYDKDF (reference sequence). This CDR3 has 15 residues. The trim removed 2 bases at V and 7 bases at J, leaving 8 bases unmatched. CDR3 bases: TGTGCCACCAGCAGAAGAAACGGGGGGAAAAATGAGCAGTTCTTC. Amino acid sequence: CATSRRNGGKNEQFF. Full variable domain (rest looked up from reference TRBV15 and TRBJ2-1): DAMVIQNPRYQVTQFGKPVTLSCSQTLNHNVMYWYQQKSSQAPKLLFHYYDKDFNNEADTPDNFQSRRPNTSFCFLDIRSPGLGDTAMYLCATSRRNGGKNEQFFGPGTRLTVL.

The chain employs TRBV7-2 and TRBJ2-1; 14 nucleotides align to TRBD2. The CDR3 has 19 residues. V was clipped by 2 bases and J by 4 bases; unmatched bases: 10. Germline values: CDR1 SGHTA, CDR2 FQGNSA. Here the CDR3 DNA reads TGTGCCAGCAGCTTAATTATGACTAGCGGGAGGGCCTTATACAATGAGCAGTTCTTC. Residues: CASSLIMTSGRALYNEQFF. The complete variable domain, with remaining parts taken from reference TRBV7-2 and TRBJ2-1, reads GAGVSQSPSNKVTEKGKDVELRCDPISGHTALYWYRQSLGQGLEFLIYFQGNSAPDKSGLPSDRFSAERTGGSVSTLTIQRTQQEDSAVYLCASSLIMTSGRALYNEQFFGPGTRLTVL.

This clonotype turned up a few times. The CDR3 bases are TGTGCCAGCAGCACCCAACCTCGCGGGAGGGCCCAAGACGAGCAGTACTTC. This sequence encodes CASSTQPRGRAQDEQYF. The chain links TRBV7-3 to TRBJ2-7; 9 bases fit TRBD2. CDR1 is SGHTA and CDR2 is FQGTGA in the germline V gene. The CDR3 sequence is 17 residues long. V was pared by 5 bases and J by 5 bases, with 16 bases of the junction left unmatched.

The genes are TRBV7-8 and TRBJ2-1; TRBD2 agrees at 11 bases. Per germline, CDR1 SGHVS and CDR2 FQNEAQ. V shed 4 bases, J shed 6 bases, and the junction held 11 bases outside the gene matches. This CDR3 contains 17 residues. In DNA, the CDR3 is TGTGCCAGCAGCTCCCTAACGGGACTAGCGGAACGCAATGAGCAGTTCTTC. Translating it yields CASSSLTGLAERNEQFF.

The chain joins TRBV10-2 to TRBJ2-7; D gene ambiguous. V gave up 7 bases and J gave up 0 bases, with 13 bases separating them. The CDR3 extends over 14 amino acids. Germline-derived CDR1 and CDR2 are WSHSY and SAAADI. DNA for the CDR3: TGCGCCAGCAATTTCGGCGGTGTCTCCTACGAGCAGTACTTC. This encodes CASNFGGVSYEQYF.